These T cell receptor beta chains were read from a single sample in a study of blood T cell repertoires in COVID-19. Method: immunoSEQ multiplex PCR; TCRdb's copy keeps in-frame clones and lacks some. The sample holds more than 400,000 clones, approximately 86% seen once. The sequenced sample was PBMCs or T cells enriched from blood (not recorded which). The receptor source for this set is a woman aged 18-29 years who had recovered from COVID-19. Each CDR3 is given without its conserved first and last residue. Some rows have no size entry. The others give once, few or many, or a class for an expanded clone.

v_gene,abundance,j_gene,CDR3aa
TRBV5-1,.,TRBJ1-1,ASSTRTGNTEAF
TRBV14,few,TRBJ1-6,ASSDDGREKLH
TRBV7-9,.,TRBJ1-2,ASSFSRTGSDGYT
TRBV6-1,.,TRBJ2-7,ASSEADPRQGAYEQY
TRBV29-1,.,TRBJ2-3,SWGVDTDTQY
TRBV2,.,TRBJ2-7,ASTWDTIYEQY
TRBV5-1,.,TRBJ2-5,ASSFSGGGLEETQY
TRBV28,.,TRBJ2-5,ASSLIGDGRETQY
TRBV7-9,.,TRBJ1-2,ASSLRGSEDGYT
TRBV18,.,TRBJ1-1,ASSLQGADTEAF
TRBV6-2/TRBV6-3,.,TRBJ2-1,ASSYSRQGDTRSYNEQF
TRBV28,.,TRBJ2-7,ASSSDRFYEQY
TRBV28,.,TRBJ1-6,ASSSWTGIGNSPLH
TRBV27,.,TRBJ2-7,ASSFAPSYEQY
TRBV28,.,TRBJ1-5,ASSSGFNQPQH
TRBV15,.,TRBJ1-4,ATSERDNEKLF
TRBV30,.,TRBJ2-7,AWSGGLGRAYEQY
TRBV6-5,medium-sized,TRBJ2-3,ASRSGLAGTDTQY
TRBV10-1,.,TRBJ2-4,ATQSGEWDKNIQY
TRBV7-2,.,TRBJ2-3,ASSFPSTDTQY
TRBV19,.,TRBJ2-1,ASTPDRGGYNEQF
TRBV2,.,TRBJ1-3,ASSPTGLSSGNTIY
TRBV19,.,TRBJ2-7,ASSSTGGRQY
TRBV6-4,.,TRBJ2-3,ASSALGGDTQY
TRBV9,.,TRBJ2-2,ASSVGPGGNTGELF
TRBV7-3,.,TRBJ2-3,ASTRGLADGDTQY
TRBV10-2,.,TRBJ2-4,ASSLGLAGGGNIQY
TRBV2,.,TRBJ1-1,ASKGAGEAF
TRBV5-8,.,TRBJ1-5,ASSFLGRGSQPQH
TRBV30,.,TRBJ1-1,AWSHGVGEAF
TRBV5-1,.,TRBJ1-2,ASSLAAGESYGYT
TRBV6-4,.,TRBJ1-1,ASRAGGDTEAF
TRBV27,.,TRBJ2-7,ASRGREHYEQY
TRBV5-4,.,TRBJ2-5,ASSPQGQETQY
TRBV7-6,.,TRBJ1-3,ASSPSRGNTIY
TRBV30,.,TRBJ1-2,AWSPTGGLYGYT
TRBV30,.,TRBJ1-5,AWSGGGDQPQH
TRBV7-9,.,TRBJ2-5,ASNYLLEGGQETQY
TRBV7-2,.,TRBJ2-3,ASGTGSGTDTQY
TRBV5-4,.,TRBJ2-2,ASSPPGGDTGELF
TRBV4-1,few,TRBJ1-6,ASSHLLVPGQVGDNSPLH
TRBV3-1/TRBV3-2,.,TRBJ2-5,ASSQRTGFGETQY
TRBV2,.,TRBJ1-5,ASSEGYRPGQGDFGQPQH
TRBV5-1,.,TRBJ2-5,ASSLGGSRVQETQY
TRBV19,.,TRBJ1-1,ASRGLGDRTEAF
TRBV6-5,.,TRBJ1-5,ASRDRVDNQPQH
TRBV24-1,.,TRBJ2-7,ATPGWRDYEQY
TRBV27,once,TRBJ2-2,ASTTSGVEPGELF